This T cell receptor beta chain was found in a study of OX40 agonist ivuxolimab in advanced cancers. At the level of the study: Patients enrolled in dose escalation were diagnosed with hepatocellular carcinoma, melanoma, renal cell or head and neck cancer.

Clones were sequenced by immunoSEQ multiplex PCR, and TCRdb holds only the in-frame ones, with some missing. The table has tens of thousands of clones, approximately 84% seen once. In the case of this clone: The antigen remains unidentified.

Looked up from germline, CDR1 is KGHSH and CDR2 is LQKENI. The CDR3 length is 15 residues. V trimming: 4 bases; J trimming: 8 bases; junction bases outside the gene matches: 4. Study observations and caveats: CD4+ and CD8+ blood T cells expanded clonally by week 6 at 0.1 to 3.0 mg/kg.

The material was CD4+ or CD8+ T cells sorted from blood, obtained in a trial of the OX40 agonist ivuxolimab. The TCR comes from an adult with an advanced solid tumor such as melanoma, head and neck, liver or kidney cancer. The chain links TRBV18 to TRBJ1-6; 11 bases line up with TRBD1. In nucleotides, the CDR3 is TGTGCCAGCTCACTCAGGACAGGGGGCGATTCACCCCTCCACTTT. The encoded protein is CASSLRTGGDSPLHF.